A selection of T cell receptor beta chains follows, all from one sample in a study of T cell repertoires in cytomegalovirus infection. TCRdb reprocessed the reads with MiXCR, giving one entry per CDR3 protein. Found here are about 160,000 distinct CDR3 sequences, approximately 21% of them singletons; the top ten hold about 25%. The antigens for these receptors are not known. This sample comprised CD8+ T cells from cultured PBMCs, obtained from culture after CMV antigen stimulation. The receptors shown here come from a human donor in good health (CMV status not recorded). Some clones in this sample may be carry-over from other donors' samples. The CDR3 runs from the conserved cysteine through the conserved F or W. Fields, in order: CDR3 length, J gene, V gene, CDR3 protein.

>15|TRBJ1-4|TRBV15
CATSIYRATNEKLFF
>13|TRBJ1-1|TRBV7-8
CASKSGGNTEAFF
>15|TRBJ2-7|TRBV28
CASSFSDDSSYEQYF
>12|TRBJ2-7|TRBV11-3
CASSLREGEQYF
>16|TRBJ2-5|TRBV6-2/TRBV6-3
CASSLSDRGRGETQYF
>13|TRBJ1-2|TRBV12-3/TRBV12-4
CASPPQGFGGYTF
>13|TRBJ1-1|TRBV12-3/TRBV12-4
CASSLWVNTEAFF
>16|TRBJ1-2|TRBV7-2
CASSASSLGGFYGYTF
>15|TRBJ1-5|TRBV4-1
CASSQDIGRHQPQHF
>15|TRBJ2-3|TRBV7-2
CASSSTSGGADTQYF
>15|TRBJ1-2|TRBV11-2
CASSLVFQEDYGYTF
>14|TRBJ2-7|TRBV6-5
CASRVWDRGDEQYF
>15|TRBJ2-4|TRBV6-2/TRBV6-3
CASSYAEGGQNIQYF
>12|TRBJ2-3|TRBV9
CASSAAADTQYF
>13|TRBJ1-2|TRBV27
CASSWDSNYGYTF
>17|TRBJ2-2|TRBV7-8
CASSLVMGQGVPGELFF
>14|TRBJ1-1|TRBV30
CAWGGTGVNTEAFF
>16|TRBJ2-3|TRBV6-1
CASSETTGGGTDTQYF
>14|TRBJ1-5|TRBV7-2
CASSPGQGNQPQHF
>15|TRBJ2-3|TRBV30
CAWAFDTKSTDTQYF
>14|TRBJ2-5|TRBV11-2
CASSIAPGSETQYF
>16|TRBJ1-1|TRBV7-9
CASSLGSVAMNTEAFF
>13|TRBJ1-2|TRBV7-2
CATVGTGGYGYTF
>17|TRBJ2-1|TRBV7-8
CASSQMEGASSYNEQFF
>14|TRBJ1-5|TRBV20-1
CSARGDASNQPQHF
>16|TRBJ1-1|TRBV7-2
CASSLGVGTGGTEAFF
>13|TRBJ1-1|TRBV7-3
CASSSRAAGEAFF
>15|TRBJ1-2|TRBV5-6
CASSLSMQGDYGYTF
>15|TRBJ2-5|TRBV7-9
CASSPPGGTLETQYF
>17|TRBJ1-3|TRBV6-1
CASSAIRGGSVGNTIYF
>17|TRBJ1-1|TRBV7-9
CASSPAAGRERATEAFF
>15|TRBJ2-1|TRBV10-2
CASRPDRAIYNEQFF
>18|TRBJ1-6|TRBV6-6
CASSLRHGESSYNSPLHF
>12|TRBJ2-7|TRBV7-9
CASTLASVEQYF
>16|TRBJ2-1|TRBV29-1
CSVESGDRQTYNEQFF
>16|TRBJ2-2|TRBV7-6
CASSRARQGGTGELFF
>16|TRBJ2-1|TRBV27
CASSSRSTGGYNEQFF
>17|TRBJ2-3|TRBV20-1
CSAPTRGLAGGADTQYF
>16|TRBJ1-1|TRBV7-6
CASTPGDAGGGTEAFF
>11|TRBJ2-1|TRBV6-6
CATIYRAAGFF
>16|TRBJ2-6|TRBV12-3/TRBV12-4
CASSSEGGSGANVLTF
>16|TRBJ2-5|TRBV20-1
CSARDLDGDGRETQYF